The rows below give T cell receptor beta chains drawn from one sample of a study of blood T cell repertoires in COVID-19. Data came from immunoSEQ multiplex PCR; TCRdb stores just in-frame clones and leaves some out. The table includes about 220,000 clones, approximately 80% detected once. Sequences were obtained from peripheral blood. The receptor source for this set is a man between 45 and 60 years old with active or convalescent COVID-19. Both conserved end residues are part of each CDR3. The order of the fields is CDR3 protein, CDR3 DNA, D gene, clone size, V gene, J gene. D genes are given only for firm matches. Clone size is given for some rows only: seen once, a few or many times, or a class if the clone is expanded.

CASSSSGTGNNEQFF,TGTGCCAGCAGCTCGTCCGGGACAGGGAACAATGAGCAGTTCTTC,TRBD1,NA,TRBV7-8,TRBJ2-1
CASSQPGSGNTIYF,TGTGCCAGCTCGCAACCGGGCTCTGGAAACACCATATATTTT,NA,once,TRBV18,TRBJ1-3
CASSSKTESSYNEQFF,TGTGCCAGCAGCTCCAAGACAGAGAGCTCCTACAATGAGCAGTTCTTC,NA,once,TRBV5-4,TRBJ2-1
CASSLRTGSTDTQYF,TGTGCCAGCAGTCTCCGGACAGGTAGCACAGATACGCAGTATTTT,TRBD1,NA,TRBV27,TRBJ2-3
CASSPSSGGAVYEQFF,TGTGCCAGCAGCCCCTCCAGCGGGGGGGCGGTTTATGAGCAGTTCTTC,TRBD2,few,TRBV7-2,TRBJ2-1
CASSELAGAIDTQYF,TGTGCCAGCAGTGAATTAGCGGGAGCAATAGATACGCAGTATTTT,TRBD2,NA,TRBV2,TRBJ2-3
CASSIFDRSNTEAFF,TGTGCCAGTAGTATCTTCGACAGATCGAACACTGAAGCTTTCTTT,NA,few,TRBV19,TRBJ1-1
CASSPDRTYEQYF,TGTGCCAGCAGTCCGGACAGGACCTACGAGCAGTACTTC,TRBD1,NA,TRBV7-2,TRBJ2-7
CASSPGTGGRNEQFF,TGTGCCAGCAGCCCCGGGACAGGGGGGAGGAATGAGCAGTTCTTC,TRBD1,NA,TRBV6-5,TRBJ2-1
CASSRRQGNTEAFF,TGCGCCAGCAGCCGGCGACAGGGGAACACTGAAGCTTTCTTT,TRBD1,NA,TRBV4-1,TRBJ1-1
CASSVGGGVGEQFF,TGTGCCAGCAGCGTCGGCGGGGGTGTTGGTGAGCAGTTCTTC,TRBD2,NA,TRBV9,TRBJ2-1
CASSDRYNYGYTF,TGTGCCAGTAGTGACAGGTACAACTATGGCTACACCTTC,NA,NA,TRBV19,TRBJ1-2
CASSYPGTSGGYSYNEQFF,TGTGCCAGCAGTTACCCCGGGACTAGCGGGGGGTACTCCTACAATGAGCAGTTCTTC,TRBD2,NA,TRBV6-2/TRBV6-3,TRBJ2-1
CASSLTGQAEGEQYF,TGTGCCAGCAGCTTAACGGGACAGGCCGAGGGAGAGCAGTACTTC,TRBD1,few,TRBV7-3,TRBJ2-7
CAAKGPGGPGELFF,TGTGCCGCAAAAGGGCCAGGGGGCCCCGGGGAGCTGTTTTTT,TRBD1,NA,TRBV2,TRBJ2-2
CASSSQARGPYGYTF,TGTGCCAGTAGTTCTCAAGCGAGGGGGCCCTATGGCTACACCTTC,TRBD1,NA,TRBV19,TRBJ1-2
CASSLRDETYEQYF,TGTGCCAGTAGTCTCAGGGATGAGACCTACGAGCAGTACTTC,NA,NA,TRBV19,TRBJ2-7
CASRSGSSGNTIYF,TGTGCCAGTAGAAGCGGGTCCTCTGGAAACACCATATATTTT,NA,NA,TRBV19,TRBJ1-3
CASSRQGAGETQYF,TGCGCCAGCAGCAGGCAGGGGGCCGGAGAGACCCAGTACTTC,TRBD1,NA,TRBV5-1,TRBJ2-5
CASSLGGGGETQYF,TGTGCCAGCAGCTTAGGAGGCGGAGGGGAGACCCAGTACTTC,NA,once,TRBV7-2,TRBJ2-5
CASSLDASGGVETQYF,TGCGCCAGCAGCTTGGACGCAAGCGGGGGGGTGGAGACCCAGTACTTC,TRBD2,NA,TRBV5-1,TRBJ2-5
CASSEGSRGSGESTDTQYF,TGTGCCAGCAGTGAAGGATCACGGGGTAGCGGGGAGAGCACAGATACGCAGTATTTT,TRBD2,NA,TRBV2,TRBJ2-3
CASSQVARGAGETQYF,TGTGCCAGCAGCCAGGTCGCACGGGGGGCCGGTGAGACCCAGTACTTC,NA,NA,TRBV4-2,TRBJ2-5
CASSTSGTGILYF,TGTGCCAGCAGTACCTCCGGGACAGGGATTCTGTACTTC,TRBD1,once,TRBV28,TRBJ2-7
CASNLRRGLAGKTPDTQYF,TGTGCCAGCAACCTGAGGAGGGGACTAGCGGGGAAGACTCCGGATACGCAGTATTTT,TRBD2,NA,TRBV27,TRBJ2-3
CASSVDRTQPQHF,TGTGCCAGTAGTGTCGACAGAACCCAGCCCCAGCATTTT,NA,NA,TRBV19,TRBJ1-5
CASSQESLGLAGGLFF,TGCGCCAGCAGCCAAGAATCCCTTGGACTAGCGGGGGGCCTGTTCTTC,TRBD2,NA,TRBV4-3,TRBJ2-1
CASSRDSILQGRNTEAFF,TGTGCCAGCAGCCGAGACTCCATCCTACAGGGTCGGAACACTGAAGCTTTCTTT,NA,NA,TRBV4-2,TRBJ1-1
CASRTSLPSDTQYF,TGTGCCAGCAGAACTAGTCTACCCTCGGATACGCAGTATTTT,NA,NA,TRBV6-5,TRBJ2-3
CASSKGGCGRAPYNEQFF,TGTGCCAGCAGCAAAGGAGGGTGCGGGAGGGCCCCCTACAATGAGCAGTTCTTC,NA,NA,TRBV21-1,TRBJ2-1
CASSPPASGGETQYF,TGTGCCAGCTCACCACCAGCCTCAGGGGGAGAGACCCAGTACTTC,TRBD1,NA,TRBV18,TRBJ2-5
CASSQERGGLGETQYF,TGTGCCAGCAGCCAAGAACGCGGGGGCTTAGGGGAGACCCAGTACTTC,NA,NA,TRBV4-2,TRBJ2-5